This entry lists 32 T cell receptor beta chains sequenced from one sample in a study of blood T cell repertoires in COVID-19. The method was immunoSEQ multiplex PCR; TCRdb's version includes in-frame clones alone and lacks a portion of them. The sample contains roughly 300,000 clones, approximately 89% of which appear only once. The sample taken for sequencing was peripheral blood. The receptor source for this set is a young woman with COVID-19, enrolled during active disease.

The CDR3 nucleotides read TGTGCCAGTAGTATAGATCGGGAAACTGAAGCTTTCTTT. Translating gives CASSIDRETEAFF. The rearrangement links TRBV19 to TRBJ1-1, with no clear D. Trimming took off 0 bases at V and 5 bases at J, with 7 bases between the two ends. The CDR3 spans 13 residues. Germline CDR1 is LNHDA and CDR2 is SQIVND (reference sequence).

The chain carries TRBV23-1 and TRBJ2-7; the match to TRBD1 covers 8 bases. TRBV23-1 belongs to the ORF category, with a function that is uncertain. V dropped 7 bases and J dropped 3; count of bases not matched to a gene: 14. The CDR3 totals 16 residues. The CDR3: CASTTLSGTGYYEQYF. CDR3 DNA: TGCGCCAGCACCACTTTATCAGGGACAGGCTACTACGAGCAGTACTTC.

This chain connects TRBV2 to TRBJ2-7; the D gene is possibly TRBD1 (6 bases). CDR1 SNHLY and CDR2 FYNNEI come from the germline V gene. CDR3 size: 14 residues. The V gene lost 4 bases and the J gene lost 1 base, with 11 bases spanning the gap. CDR3 nucleotide sequence: TGTGCCAGCAGTGGACGGACAGATTCCTACGAGCAGTACTTC. Protein sequence: CASSGRTDSYEQYF. The variable domain in full, with the rest retrieved from reference TRBV2 and TRBJ2-7, is EPEVTQTPSHQVTQMGQEVILRCVPISNHLYFYWYRQILGQKVEFLVSFYNNEISEKSEIFDDQFSVERPDGSNFTLKIRSTKLEDSAMYFCASSGRTDSYEQYFGPGTRLTVT.

The chain combines TRBV18 with TRBJ2-1, with 8 bases identical to TRBD2. Unmatched junction bases numbered 3, after V lost 2 bases and J lost 6 bases. The CDR3 loop spans 14 amino acids. The germline CDR1 and CDR2 sequences are KGHSH and LQKENI. The CDR3 DNA is TGTGCCAGCTCACCATTACGGGAGGGCAATGAGCAGTTCTTC. Encoded protein: CASSPLREGNEQFF.

The rearrangement uses TRBV7-6 and TRBJ1-1; 8 bases line up with TRBD1. This CDR3 region has 16 residues. Germline V gene lookup returns CDR1 SGHVS and CDR2 FNYEAQ. After removal of 3 bases from V and 0 bases from J, the junction contained 6 bases not matched to a gene. DNA of the CDR3: TGTGCCAGCAGCTTCGACAGGGGTTATATGAACACTGAAGCTTTCTTT. This codes for CASSFDRGYMNTEAFF.

This chain uses TRBV28 with TRBJ1-2; perhaps TRBD1 as D (6 bases). The CDR3 totals 12 residues. V gave up 6 bases and J gave up 5 bases, with 10 bases separating them. Germline V gene lookup returns CDR1 MDHEN and CDR2 SYDVKM. The CDR3 bases are TGTGCCAGCAGCCTGGACAGATATGGCTACACCTTC. It yields the protein CASSLDRYGYTF.

Points on this clone: The same CDR3 also results from other DNA sequences found in this sample. The J gene is TRBJ1-1, the V gene TRBV29-1; weak D call: TRBD1 (6 bases). This CDR3 contains 13 residues. Germline CDR1 SQVTM, CDR2 ANQGSEA. Trimming cost V 4 bases and J 0 bases, with 9 bases left between them. CDR3: CSVAQGMNTEAFF. CDR3 in DNA: TGCAGCGTTGCCCAGGGGATGAACACTGAAGCTTTCTTT.

This chain uses TRBV19 with TRBJ1-5, with 10 bases matching TRBD1. This CDR3 spans 14 amino acids. The germline gives CDR1 LNHDA, CDR2 SQIVND (reference sequence). V lost 6 bases and J lost 7; bases outside the gene matches: 6. CDR3 coding DNA: TGTGCCAGTAGAACCGGGACAGGGGCCCAGCCCCAGCATTTT. Its protein product is CASRTGTGAQPQHF.

The rearrangement joins TRBV2 to TRBJ2-3; TRBD2 matches at 9 bases. CDR3 length: 15 amino acids. Germline values: CDR1 SNHLY, CDR2 FYNNEI. V was clipped by 8 bases and J by 2 bases; unmatched bases: 8. The CDR3 DNA reads as TGTGCCAGCTCTTTAGCGGGAGTCGCCACAGATACGCAGTATTTT. Translating it yields CASSLAGVATDTQYF.

The V gene is TRBV5-4, the J gene TRBJ1-2; TRBD1 agrees at 7 bases. V gave up 5 bases and J gave up 8 bases; unmatched junction bases: 9. This CDR3 is 13 amino acids long. Germline V gene data show CDR1 as SGHNT and CDR2 as YYREEE (reference sequence). As DNA, the CDR3 is TGTGCCAGCAGGCCGGGACAGACGCCAGGCTACACCTTC. It encodes CASRPGQTPGYTF.

The chain links TRBV5-5 to TRBJ2-7; tentatively, D is TRBD1 (6 bases). The V end lost 4 bases, the J end lost 2 bases, and 19 bases lay between the germline ends. The CDR3 contains 16 residues. Germline-derived CDR1 and CDR2 are SGHKS and YYEKEE (reference sequence). The CDR3 nucleotides read TGTGCCAGCAGCAGGGCCATTACAGGGTTTGCCTACGAGCAGTACTTC. Its translation is CASSRAITGFAYEQYF.

This chain joins TRBV7-9 and TRBJ1-2, with 11 bases that match TRBD1. Germline V gives CDR1 SEHNR, CDR2 FQNEAQ (reference sequence). The CDR3 contains 16 residues. Losses at the gene ends were 10 bases for V and 0 bases for J; bases not matched to a gene: 10. The CDR3 bases are TGTGCCACCCCGCGGGGGACAGGGGGTTCTAACTATGGCTACACCTTC. Its translation is CATPRGTGGSNYGYTF.

This chain connects TRBV28 to TRBJ2-5; possibly TRBD1 for D (5 bases). Per germline, CDR1 MDHEN and CDR2 SYDVKM. This CDR3 spans 14 amino acids. V shed 4 bases and J shed 5 bases, with 14 bases lying between them. In nucleotides, the CDR3 is TGTGCCAGCAGTTCCCTGGACATTGGCGAGACCCAGTACTTC. Its protein is CASSSLDIGETQYF.

The gene calls are TRBV30 and TRBJ1-1; D is uncertain. This CDR3 is 14 amino acids long. V was cut by 4 bases and J by 5 bases, with 17 bases left in between. Germline CDR1 and CDR2: GTSNPN and SVGIG (reference sequence). Here the CDR3 reads CAWTFNPGETEAFF. CDR3 DNA: TGTGCCTGGACATTTAACCCAGGTGAGACTGAAGCTTTCTTT. The full variable domain, with the rest looked up from reference TRBV30 and TRBJ1-1, is SQTIHQWPATLVQPVGSPLSLECTVEGTSNPNLYWYRQAAGRGLQLLFYSVGIGQISSEVPQNLSASRPQDRQFILSSKKLLLSDSGFYLCAWTFNPGETEAFFGQGTRLTVV.

This clone was detected only a few times. This chain connects TRBV11-2 to TRBJ2-1; D unresolved. V was trimmed by 2 bases and J by 10 bases, leaving 12 bases between them. Germline V gives CDR1 SGHAT, CDR2 FQNNGV. The CDR3 consists of 13 residues. The CDR3 DNA follows: TGTGCCAGCAGCTTAAGTACGTTTCGGGAGCAGTTCTTC. Translated: CASSLSTFREQFF.

The rearrangement links TRBV4-1 to TRBJ1-6; 10 bases agree with TRBD1. Germline values: CDR1 MGHRA, CDR2 YSYEKL. V shed 6 bases, J shed 4 bases, and the junction held 9 bases outside the gene matches. The CDR3 is 17 residues long. The CDR3, as DNA: TGCGCCAGCAGGGATTATCCGGGACAGGGGTATAATTCACCCCTCCACTTT. This encodes CASRDYPGQGYNSPLHF.

The rearrangement links TRBV2 to TRBJ1-1; TRBD1 matches at 7 bases. Germline assignment: CDR1 SNHLY and CDR2 FYNNEI. The CDR3 extends over 13 amino acids. The junction had 5 bases not matched to a gene; V was cut back by 6 bases and J by 4 bases. CDR3 region: CASRTTGVTEAFF. CDR3 nucleotide sequence: TGTGCCAGCAGAACAACAGGGGTCACTGAAGCTTTCTTT.

The rearrangement uses TRBV7-2 and TRBJ1-2; 9 nucleotides agree with TRBD1. Looked up from germline, CDR1 is SGHTA and CDR2 is FQGNSA. Trimming cost V 1 base and J 3 bases; bases outside gene matches: 0. This CDR3 contains 14 residues. In DNA, the CDR3 is TGTGCCAGCAGCTTAGGGACAGGGGACTATGGCTACACCTTC. Its translation is CASSLGTGDYGYTF.

In DNA form, the CDR3 reads TGTGCCATCAGTGACACAGGGGGATCCAACACTGAAGCTTTCTTT. It encodes CAISDTGGSNTEAFF. J is TRBJ1-1 and V is TRBV10-3, with 8 bases lining up with TRBD1. Trimming cost V 3 bases and J 2 bases; bases outside gene matches: 5. This CDR3 is 15 amino acids long. Per the germline V gene, CDR1 is ENHRY and CDR2 is SYGVKD.

V usage is TRBV30 and J usage is TRBJ1-2; D call uncertain. The CDR3 extends over 13 amino acids. V was cut by 4 bases and J by 3 bases, with 12 bases left in between. Germline V gene data show CDR1 as GTSNPN and CDR2 as SVGIG (reference sequence). The DNA of the CDR3 is TGTGCCTGGAATCGCGGTTTCTACTATGGCTACACCTTC. Translated: CAWNRGFYYGYTF.

V usage is TRBV3-1 (or the pseudogene TRBV3-2) and J usage is TRBJ1-5; 8 nucleotides match TRBD1. CDR1 and CDR2 from the germline V gene are LGHDT and YNNKEL (reference sequence). This CDR3 has 15 amino acids. Trimming at V came to 6 bases and at J to 3 bases, leaving 7 bases not matched to a gene. The CDR3 region is CASSFGQGINQPQHF. CDR3 bases: TGTGCCAGCAGTTTCGGACAGGGTATCAATCAGCCCCAGCATTTT.

The chain recombines TRBV5-1 with TRBJ1-4; unclear D gene. The V and J ends lost 0 bases and 6 bases respectively, with 9 bases between them. The CDR3 covers 14 residues. In germline, CDR1 is SGHRS, CDR2 YFSETQ. The DNA of the CDR3 is TGCGCCAGCAGCTTGGGGGCTCTGGATGAAAAACTGTTTTTT. This codes for CASSLGALDEKLFF.

This clone has only a few counts. The chain is built from TRBV3-1 (or the pseudogene TRBV3-2) and TRBJ1-5; TRBD1 matches 8 bases. Trimming at V came to 3 bases and at J to 2 bases, leaving 3 bases not matched to a gene. From germline, CDR1 is LGHDT and CDR2 YNNKEL (reference sequence). This CDR3 comprises 15 residues. The CDR3, as DNA: TGTGCCAGCAGCCAGCAGGGGGCCGGCAATCAGCCCCAGCATTTT. Amino acids: CASSQQGAGNQPQHF.

This rearrangement joins TRBV6-5 to TRBJ2-1; TRBD2 might be the D (6 bases). CDR1 and CDR2 from the germline V gene are MNHEY and SVGAGI. The CDR3 covers 13 residues. The V gene lost 6 bases and the J gene lost 7 bases, with 13 bases spanning the gap. The CDR3: CASRVPAGNEQFF. Here the CDR3 DNA reads TGTGCCAGCAGGGTACCGGCGGGAAATGAGCAGTTCTTC.

The chain has TRBV30 and TRBJ1-2; D might be TRBD1 (5 bases). Germline assignment: CDR1 GTSNPN and CDR2 SVGIG (reference sequence). The CDR3 totals 14 residues. Between the trimmed V and J ends, which lost 4 bases and 2 bases, there was a span of 14 bases. This CDR3 reads CAWTRDSENYGYTF. The DNA for the CDR3 is TGTGCCTGGACCCGCGACAGCGAGAACTATGGCTACACCTTC.

This sequence joins TRBV2 and TRBJ2-2; perhaps TRBD2 as D (8 bases). The CDR3 is 16 amino acids. Germline V gene data show CDR1 as SNHLY and CDR2 as FYNNEI. V lost 10 bases and J lost 0, with 18 bases in between. CDR3: CATSGGDRANTGELFF. The CDR3 coding sequence is TGTGCCACCAGCGGGGGCGACAGGGCGAACACCGGGGAGCTGTTTTTT.

The CDR3 is CASSSGWVASGGNEQFF. CDR3 coding DNA: TGTGCCAGCAGCTCTGGGTGGGTCGCTAGCGGAGGCAATGAGCAGTTCTTC. The chain uses TRBV5-4 and TRBJ2-1; TRBD2 matches at 7 bases. The CDR3 totals 17 residues. V was clipped by 3 bases and J by 6 bases; unmatched bases: 15. The V gene's germline CDR1 is SGHNT and CDR2 YYREEE (reference sequence).

The J gene is TRBJ1-5, the V gene TRBV19, with 8 bases lining up with TRBD1. V lost 6 bases, J lost 4 bases, and 8 bases stayed unmatched. The CDR3 has 15 amino acids. Germline-derived CDR1 and CDR2 are LNHDA and SQIVND (reference sequence). The CDR3 DNA is TGTGCCAGTAGCCAATTTGGGACAGGTAATCAGCCCCAGCATTTT. This gives the protein CASSQFGTGNQPQHF.

This sequence joins TRBV28 and TRBJ2-7; TRBD1 is a possible D gene (6 bases). The CDR3 loop spans 16 amino acids. Trimming removed 3 bases from V and 5 bases from J, with 20 bases in between. From germline, CDR1 is MDHEN and CDR2 SYDVKM. CDR3 nucleotides: TGTGCCAGCAGTTTGAGTTGGGGGCTGAAGGATGACGAGCAGTACTTC. Amino acids: CASSLSWGLKDDEQYF.

The gene calls are TRBV7-9 and TRBJ1-3; perhaps TRBD1 as D (6 bases). This CDR3 has 12 amino acids. With 9 bases removed from V and 4 bases from J, the gap between germline ends came to 10 bases. Germline CDR1 and CDR2: SEHNR and FQNEAQ (reference sequence). The CDR3 coding sequence is TGTGCCAGTCACACAGGGGGAAACACCATATATTTT. Protein sequence: CASHTGGNTIYF.

The chain employs TRBV10-2 and TRBJ2-3; 7 positions match TRBD2. The V gene's germline CDR1 is WSHSY and CDR2 SAAADI. V trimming: 0 bases; J trimming: 0 bases; junction bases outside the gene matches: 6. There are 17 residues in the CDR3. CDR3 in amino acids: CASSESVEGGSTDTQYF. Here the CDR3 DNA reads TGCGCCAGCAGTGAGTCAGTGGAGGGAGGGAGCACAGATACGCAGTATTTT.

This chain links TRBV23-1 with TRBJ1-1; maybe TRBD1 (5 bases). Being an ORF, TRBV23-1 has a function that is uncertain. CDR3 length: 14 amino acids. The germline V and J ends were trimmed by 0 bases and 3 bases, with 8 bases remaining between them. In nucleotides, the CDR3 is TGCGCCAGCAGTCAATCGGAACAGGACACTGAAGCTTTCTTT. This translates into CASSQSEQDTEAFF.